In its sample, the clone carrying this T cell receptor (beta chain) was seen a few times. The sample comes from a study of T-cell reconstitution after alpha-beta-depleted transplantation in children. A library of TCRbeta sequences, prepared with unique molecular identifiers, was generated. TCRdb re-analysed the PCR reads in MiXCR, keeping a single row per CDR3 protein. Of around 400,000 distinct CDR3 sequences in the sample, roughly a tenth were seen once. V lost 6 bases to trimming and J lost 5 bases, with 13 bases between them. The CDR3 runs to 13 residues. Germline V CDR1 and CDR2: ENHRY, SYGVKD. The chain uses TRBV10-3 and TRBJ2-5; the D call may be TRBD1 or TRBD2 (5 bases each). The TCR sequence derives from a human donor who donated a stem cell graft to a child with acute myeloid leukemia. This specimen was PBMCs from the stem cell graft donor, taken from the stem cell graft. The CDR3: CAIRGKGPETQYF. For the CDR3, the DNA is TGTGCCATCAGGGGCAAGGGACCGGAGACCCAGTACTTC.